This T cell receptor beta chain was captured in a study of blood T cell repertoires in COVID-19. Study-level information: The United States, Italy and Spain provided the acute and convalescent COVID-19 samples. T cells, B-cell-depleted T cells, or PBMCs provided the cDNA or gDNA that served as material.

Libraries were prepared by immunoSEQ multiplex PCR; TCRdb keeps only in-frame clonotypes and omits some of them. The sample lists under 200,000 clones, about 90% occurring once. J lost 0 bases, V lost 0 bases, and 4 bases had no gene match. The CDR3 extends over 16 amino acids. The germline CDR1 and CDR2 sequences are SGHTA and FQGNSA. The cohort comprised adults aged about 18 to 90 years residing in some 24 US areas. Cohort 3 donors were reported recovered after two negative PCRs, clearance, or symptom resolution. The sequenced material came from PBMCs or T cells enriched from blood (not recorded which). This chain uses TRBV7-2 with TRBJ2-7; the match to TRBD2 covers 8 bases. This clonotype was sampled from a woman aged 50 to 60 who had recovered from COVID-19. The CDR3 protein is CASSLAVAGFSYEQYF. CDR3 nucleotide sequence: TGTGCCAGCAGCTTAGCCGTAGCGGGATTCTCCTACGAGCAGTACTTC.